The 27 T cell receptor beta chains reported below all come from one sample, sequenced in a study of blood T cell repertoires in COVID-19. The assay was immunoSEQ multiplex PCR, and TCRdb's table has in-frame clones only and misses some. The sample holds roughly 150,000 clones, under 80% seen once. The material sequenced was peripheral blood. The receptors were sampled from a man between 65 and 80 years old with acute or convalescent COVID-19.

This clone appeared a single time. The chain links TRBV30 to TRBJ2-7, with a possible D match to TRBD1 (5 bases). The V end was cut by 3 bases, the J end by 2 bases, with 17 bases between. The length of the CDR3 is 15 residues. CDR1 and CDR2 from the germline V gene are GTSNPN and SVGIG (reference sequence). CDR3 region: CAWRYPGGRAYEQYF. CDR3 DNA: TGTGCCTGGAGATACCCTGGCGGCAGGGCCTACGAGCAGTACTTC.

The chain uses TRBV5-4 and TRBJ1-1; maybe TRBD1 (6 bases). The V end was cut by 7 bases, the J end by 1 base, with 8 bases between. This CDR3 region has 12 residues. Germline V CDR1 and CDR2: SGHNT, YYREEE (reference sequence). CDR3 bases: TGTGCCAGCGGACAGAGGAACACTGAAGCTTTCTTT. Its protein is CASGQRNTEAFF. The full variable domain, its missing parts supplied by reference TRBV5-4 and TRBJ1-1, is ETGVTQSPTHLIKTRGQQVTLRCSSQSGHNTVSWYQQALGQGPQFIFQYYREEENGRGNFPPRFSGLQFPNYSSELNVNALELDDSALYLCASGQRNTEAFFGQGTRLTVV.

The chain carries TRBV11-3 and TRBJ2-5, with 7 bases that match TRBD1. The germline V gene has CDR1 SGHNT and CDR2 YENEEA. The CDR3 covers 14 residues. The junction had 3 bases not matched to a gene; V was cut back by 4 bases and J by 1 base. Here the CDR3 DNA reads TGTGCCAGCAGCTCTGGGGACAGCCAAGAGACCCAGTACTTC. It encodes CASSSGDSQETQYF.

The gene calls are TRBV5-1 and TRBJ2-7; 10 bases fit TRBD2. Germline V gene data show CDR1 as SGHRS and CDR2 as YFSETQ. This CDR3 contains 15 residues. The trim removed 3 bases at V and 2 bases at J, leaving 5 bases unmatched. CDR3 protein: CASSWTGTSAYEQYF. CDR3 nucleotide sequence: TGCGCCAGCAGCTGGACCGGGACTAGCGCCTACGAGCAGTACTTC.

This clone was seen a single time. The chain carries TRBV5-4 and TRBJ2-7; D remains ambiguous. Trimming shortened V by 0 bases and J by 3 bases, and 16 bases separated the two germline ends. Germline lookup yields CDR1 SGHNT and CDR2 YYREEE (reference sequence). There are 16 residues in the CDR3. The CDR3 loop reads CASSLDPAARIYEQYF. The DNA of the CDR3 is TGTGCCAGCAGCTTGGACCCGGCGGCTAGGATCTACGAGCAGTACTTC.

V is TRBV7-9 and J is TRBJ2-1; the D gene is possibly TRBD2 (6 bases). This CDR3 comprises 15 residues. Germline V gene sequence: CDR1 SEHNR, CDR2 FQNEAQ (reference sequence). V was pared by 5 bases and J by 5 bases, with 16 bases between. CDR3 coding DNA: TGTGCCAGCAGCGTCATTAGCGGCCGGGACAATGAGCAGTTCTTC. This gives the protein CASSVISGRDNEQFF.

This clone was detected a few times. CDR3 loop: CSGRDRDGGGYTF. The CDR3 DNA reads TGCAGCGGCAGGGACAGGGACGGCGGTGGCTACACCTTC. The chain is built from TRBV29-1 and TRBJ1-2, with 9 bases identical to TRBD1. CDR1 and CDR2 from the germline V gene are SQVTM and ANQGSEA. V dropped 7 bases and J dropped 7; count of bases not matched to a gene: 10. CDR3 length: 13 amino acids.

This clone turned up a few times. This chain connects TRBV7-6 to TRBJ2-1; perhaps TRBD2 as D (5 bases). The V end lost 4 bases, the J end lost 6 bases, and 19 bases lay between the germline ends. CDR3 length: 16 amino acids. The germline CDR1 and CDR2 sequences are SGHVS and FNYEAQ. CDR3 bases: TGTGCCAGCAGCTCAGTAGCCGGCGTTGGGAGCAATGAGCAGTTCTTC. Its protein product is CASSSVAGVGSNEQFF.

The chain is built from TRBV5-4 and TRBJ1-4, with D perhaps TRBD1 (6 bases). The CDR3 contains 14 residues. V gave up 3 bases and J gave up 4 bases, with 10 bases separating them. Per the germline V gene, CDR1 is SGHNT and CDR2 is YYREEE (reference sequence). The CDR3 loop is CASSYGQLNEKLFF. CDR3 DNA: TGTGCCAGCAGCTATGGACAGCTTAATGAAAAACTGTTTTTT.

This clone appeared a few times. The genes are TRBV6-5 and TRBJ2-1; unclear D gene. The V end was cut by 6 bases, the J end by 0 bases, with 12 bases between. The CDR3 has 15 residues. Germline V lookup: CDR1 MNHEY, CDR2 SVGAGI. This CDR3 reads CASSPRASSYNEQFF. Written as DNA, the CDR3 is TGTGCCAGCAGCCCCCGAGCTAGCTCCTACAATGAGCAGTTCTTC.

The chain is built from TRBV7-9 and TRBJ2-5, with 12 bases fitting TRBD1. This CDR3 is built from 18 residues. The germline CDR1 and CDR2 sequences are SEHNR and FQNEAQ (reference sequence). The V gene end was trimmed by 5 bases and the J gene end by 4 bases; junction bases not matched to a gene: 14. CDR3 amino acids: CASSRTGTGGLFGETQYF. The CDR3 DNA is TGTGCCAGCAGCCGAACCGGGACAGGGGGCCTCTTTGGAGAGACCCAGTACTTC.

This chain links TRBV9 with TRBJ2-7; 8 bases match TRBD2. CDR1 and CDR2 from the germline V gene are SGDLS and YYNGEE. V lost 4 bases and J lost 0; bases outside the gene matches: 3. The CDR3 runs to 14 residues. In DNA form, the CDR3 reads TGTGCCAGCAGCCCTGGGACTAGCTCCTACGAGCAGTACTTC. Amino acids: CASSPGTSSYEQYF. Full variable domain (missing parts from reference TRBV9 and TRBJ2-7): DSGVTQTPKHLITATGQRVTLRCSPRSGDLSVYWYQQSLDQGLQFLIQYYNGEERAKGNILERFSAQQFPDLHSELNLSSLELGDSALYFCASSPGTSSYEQYFGPGTRLTVT.

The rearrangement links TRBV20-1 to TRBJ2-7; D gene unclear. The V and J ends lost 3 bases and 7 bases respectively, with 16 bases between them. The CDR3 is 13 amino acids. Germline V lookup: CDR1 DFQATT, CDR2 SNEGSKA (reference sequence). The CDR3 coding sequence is TGCAGTGCTAGTTCACAGCCAATTGGTGAGCAGTACTTC. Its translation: CSASSQPIGEQYF.

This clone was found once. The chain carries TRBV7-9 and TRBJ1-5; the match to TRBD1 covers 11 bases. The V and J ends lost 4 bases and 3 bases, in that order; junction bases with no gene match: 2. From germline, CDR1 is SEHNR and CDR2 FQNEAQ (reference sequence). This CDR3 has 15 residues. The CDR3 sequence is CASSSDRGLNQPQHF. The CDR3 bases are TGTGCCAGCAGCTCGGACAGGGGGCTCAATCAGCCCCAGCATTTT.

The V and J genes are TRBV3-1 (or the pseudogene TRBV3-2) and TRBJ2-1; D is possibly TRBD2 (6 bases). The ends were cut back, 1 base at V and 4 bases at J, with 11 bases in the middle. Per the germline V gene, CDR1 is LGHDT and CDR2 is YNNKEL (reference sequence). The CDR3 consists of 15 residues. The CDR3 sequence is CASSQVRTIYNEQFF. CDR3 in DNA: TGTGCCAGCAGCCAAGTCCGGACTATATACAATGAGCAGTTCTTC.

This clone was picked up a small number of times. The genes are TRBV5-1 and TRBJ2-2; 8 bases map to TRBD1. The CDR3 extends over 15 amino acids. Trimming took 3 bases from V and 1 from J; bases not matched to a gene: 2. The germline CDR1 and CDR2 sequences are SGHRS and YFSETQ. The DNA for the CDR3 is TGCGCCAGCAGCTCCGGGACAGGGAACACCGGGGAGCTGTTTTTT. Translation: CASSSGTGNTGELFF.

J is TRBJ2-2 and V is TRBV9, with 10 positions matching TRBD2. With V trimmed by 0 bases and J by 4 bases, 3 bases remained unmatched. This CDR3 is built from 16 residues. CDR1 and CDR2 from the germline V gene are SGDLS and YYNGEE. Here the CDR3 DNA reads TGTGCCAGCAGCGTAGCGGTAGCGGGGGGCACCGGGGAGCTGTTTTTT. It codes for CASSVAVAGGTGELFF.

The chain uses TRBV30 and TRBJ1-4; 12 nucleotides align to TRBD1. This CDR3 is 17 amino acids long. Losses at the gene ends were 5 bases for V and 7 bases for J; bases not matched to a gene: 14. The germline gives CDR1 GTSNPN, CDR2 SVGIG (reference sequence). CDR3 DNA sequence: TGTGCCTGGGGGACAGGGGGCAGCACTTTGATTTTTGAAAAACTGTTTTTT. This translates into CAWGTGGSTLIFEKLFF.

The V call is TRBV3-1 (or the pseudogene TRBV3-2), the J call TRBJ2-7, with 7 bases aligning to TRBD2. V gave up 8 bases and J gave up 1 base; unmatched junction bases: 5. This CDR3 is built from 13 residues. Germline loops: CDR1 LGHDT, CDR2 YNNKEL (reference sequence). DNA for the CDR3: TGTGCCAGCGGTACTAGCGTTTCCTACGAGCAGTACTTC. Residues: CASGTSVSYEQYF.

In nucleotides, the CDR3 is TGTGCCAGTATCGAAACAGGGATTTCCACAGATACGCAGTATTTT. Residues: CASIETGISTDTQYF. The chain combines TRBV19 with TRBJ2-3; possibly TRBD1 for D (6 bases). The CDR3 consists of 15 residues. CDR1 is LNHDA, CDR2 SQIVND, per germline (reference sequence). Deletions cut 7 bases from V and 2 bases from J, with 16 bases between.

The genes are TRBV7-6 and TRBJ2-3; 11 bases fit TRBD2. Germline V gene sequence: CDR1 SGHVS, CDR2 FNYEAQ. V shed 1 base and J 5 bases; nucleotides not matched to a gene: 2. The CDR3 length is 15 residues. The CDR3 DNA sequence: TGTGCCAGCAGCTTAGGGCTAGCGGGGGGAGATACGCAGTATTTT. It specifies CASSLGLAGGDTQYF.

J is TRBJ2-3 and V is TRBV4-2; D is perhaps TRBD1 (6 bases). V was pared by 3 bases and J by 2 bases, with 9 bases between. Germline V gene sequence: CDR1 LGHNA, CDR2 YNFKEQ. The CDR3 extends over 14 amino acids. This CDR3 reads CASSQGQNTDTQYF. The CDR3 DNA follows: TGTGCCAGCAGCCAGGGACAAAACACAGATACGCAGTATTTT.

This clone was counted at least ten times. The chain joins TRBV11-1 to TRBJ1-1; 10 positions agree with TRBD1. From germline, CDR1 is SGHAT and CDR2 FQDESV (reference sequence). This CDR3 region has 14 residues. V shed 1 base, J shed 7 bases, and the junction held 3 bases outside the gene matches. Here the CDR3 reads CASSLGGQGSEAFF. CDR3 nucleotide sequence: TGTGCCAGCAGCTTAGGGGGACAGGGGAGTGAAGCTTTCTTT. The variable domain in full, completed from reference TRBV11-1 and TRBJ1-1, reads EAEVAQSPRYKITEKSQAVAFWCDPISGHATLYWYRQILGQGPELLVQFQDESVVDDSQLPKDRFSAERLKGVDSTLKIQPAELGDSAMYLCASSLGGQGSEAFFGQGTRLTVV.

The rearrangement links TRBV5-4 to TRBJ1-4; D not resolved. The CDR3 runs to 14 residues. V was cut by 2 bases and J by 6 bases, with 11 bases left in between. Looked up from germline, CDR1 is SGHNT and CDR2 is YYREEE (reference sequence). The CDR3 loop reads CASSFGQAYEKLFF. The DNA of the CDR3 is TGTGCCAGCAGCTTCGGCCAGGCCTATGAAAAACTGTTTTTT.

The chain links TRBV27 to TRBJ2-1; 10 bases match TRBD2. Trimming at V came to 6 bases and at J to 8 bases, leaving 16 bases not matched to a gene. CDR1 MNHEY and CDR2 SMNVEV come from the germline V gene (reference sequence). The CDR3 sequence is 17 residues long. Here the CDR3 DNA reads TGTGCCAGCAGCCCCGTGGGACTAGCGCTCGTTAGGGATGAGCAGTTCTTC. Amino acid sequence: CASSPVGLALVRDEQFF.

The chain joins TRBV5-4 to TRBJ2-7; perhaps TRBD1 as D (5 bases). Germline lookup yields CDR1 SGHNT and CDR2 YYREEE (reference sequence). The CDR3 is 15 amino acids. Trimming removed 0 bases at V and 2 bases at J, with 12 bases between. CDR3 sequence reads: CASSLEAGPTYEQYF. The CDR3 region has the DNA TGTGCCAGCAGCTTGGAGGCAGGGCCCACCTACGAGCAGTACTTC. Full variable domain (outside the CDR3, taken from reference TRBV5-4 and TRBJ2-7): ETGVTQSPTHLIKTRGQQVTLRCSSQSGHNTVSWYQQALGQGPQFIFQYYREEENGRGNFPPRFSGLQFPNYSSELNVNALELDDSALYLCASSLEAGPTYEQYFGPGTRLTVT.

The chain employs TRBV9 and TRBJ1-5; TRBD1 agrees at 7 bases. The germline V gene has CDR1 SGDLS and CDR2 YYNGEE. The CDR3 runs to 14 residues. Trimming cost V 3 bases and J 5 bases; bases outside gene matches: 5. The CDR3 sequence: CASSARDRDQPQHF. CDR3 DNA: TGTGCCAGCAGCGCCCGGGACAGAGATCAGCCCCAGCATTTT.